This T cell receptor (beta chain) stems from a study of spatial heterogeneity in lung cancer. Time point reported: sample taken at primary tumor resection. Whole RNA, isolated from tumor, nontumor lung or frozen PBMC, was sequenced without prior sorting. The donor population consisted of about 75 patients with untreated, early-stage non-small cell lung cancer. This clonotype has only a few counts. TCRdb re-derived calls from the 5' RACE reads in MiXCR, one entry per CDR3 protein. The sample lists 65,000 to 85,000 distinct CDR3 sequences, more than 15% occurring once. J was trimmed by 5 bases and V by 4 bases; bases with no gene match: 4. The length of the CDR3 is 14 residues. Germline V gene lookup returns CDR1 SGHRS and CDR2 YFSETQ.

V usage is TRBV5-1 and J usage is TRBJ2-5, with TRBD1 identical over 11 bases. This specimen was PBMCs, taken at surgery. The clonotype comes from a male donor with early-stage non-small cell lung cancer. CDR3 protein: CASSRDRGLETQYF. In nucleotides, the CDR3 is TGCGCCAGCAGCCGGGACAGGGGGTTGGAGACCCAGTACTTC.